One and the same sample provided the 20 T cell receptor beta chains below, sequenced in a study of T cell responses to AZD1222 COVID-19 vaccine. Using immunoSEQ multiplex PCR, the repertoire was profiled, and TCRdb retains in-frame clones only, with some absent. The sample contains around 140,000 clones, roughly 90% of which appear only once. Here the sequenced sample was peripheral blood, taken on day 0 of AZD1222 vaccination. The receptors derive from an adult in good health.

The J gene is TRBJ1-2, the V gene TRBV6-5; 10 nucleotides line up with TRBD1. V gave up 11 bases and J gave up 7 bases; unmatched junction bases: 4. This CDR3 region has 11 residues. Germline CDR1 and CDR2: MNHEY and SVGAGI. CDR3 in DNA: TGTGCCTGTCGGACAGGGGGTGGCTACACCTTC. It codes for CACRTGGGYTF.

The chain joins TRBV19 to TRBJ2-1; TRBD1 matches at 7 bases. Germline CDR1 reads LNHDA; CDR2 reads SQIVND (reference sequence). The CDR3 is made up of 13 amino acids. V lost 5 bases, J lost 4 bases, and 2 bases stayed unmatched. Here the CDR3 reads CASSGQVYNEQFF. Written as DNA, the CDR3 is TGTGCCAGTAGTGGACAGGTTTACAATGAGCAGTTCTTC.

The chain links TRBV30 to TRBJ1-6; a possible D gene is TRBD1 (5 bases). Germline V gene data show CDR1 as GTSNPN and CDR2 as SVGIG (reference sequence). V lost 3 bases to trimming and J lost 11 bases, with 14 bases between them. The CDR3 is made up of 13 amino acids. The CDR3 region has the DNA TGTGCCTGGAGATCGGGGGGAAACGCACCCCTCCACTTT. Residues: CAWRSGGNAPLHF.

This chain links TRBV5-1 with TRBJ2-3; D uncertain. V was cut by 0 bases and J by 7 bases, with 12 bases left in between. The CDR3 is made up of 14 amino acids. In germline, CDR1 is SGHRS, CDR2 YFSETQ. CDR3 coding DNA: TGCGCCAGCAGCTTGGCTGGTGTCTTGTATACGCAGTATTTT. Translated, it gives CASSLAGVLYTQYF.

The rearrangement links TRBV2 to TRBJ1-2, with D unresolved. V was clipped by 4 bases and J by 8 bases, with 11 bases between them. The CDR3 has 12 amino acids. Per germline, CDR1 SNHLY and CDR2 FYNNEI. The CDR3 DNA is TGTGCCAGCAGTGGGCCAGTTCAGGGCTACACCTTC. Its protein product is CASSGPVQGYTF.

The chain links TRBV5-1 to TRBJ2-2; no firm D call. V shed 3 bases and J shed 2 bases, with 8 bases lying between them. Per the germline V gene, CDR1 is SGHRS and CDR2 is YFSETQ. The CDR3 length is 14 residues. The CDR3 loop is CASSSPVNTGELFF. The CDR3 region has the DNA TGCGCCAGCAGCTCACCAGTTAACACCGGGGAGCTGTTTTTT.

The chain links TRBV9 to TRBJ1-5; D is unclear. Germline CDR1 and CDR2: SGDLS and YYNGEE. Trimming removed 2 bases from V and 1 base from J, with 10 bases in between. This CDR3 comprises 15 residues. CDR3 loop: CASSVGVPSNQPQHF. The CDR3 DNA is TGTGCCAGCAGCGTTGGAGTCCCAAGCAATCAGCCCCAGCATTTT.

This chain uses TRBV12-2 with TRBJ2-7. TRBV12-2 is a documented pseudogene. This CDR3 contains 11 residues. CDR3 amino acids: CASRPHPEQYF. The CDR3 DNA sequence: TGTGCAAGTCGCCCCCACCCTGAGCAGTACTTC.

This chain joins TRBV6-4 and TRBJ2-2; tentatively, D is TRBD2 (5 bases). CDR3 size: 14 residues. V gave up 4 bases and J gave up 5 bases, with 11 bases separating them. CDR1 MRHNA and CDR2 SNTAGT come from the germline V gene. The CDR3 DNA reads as TGTGCCAGCAGTGGGCTAGCTTCGACCGGGGAGCTGTTTTTT. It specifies CASSGLASTGELFF.

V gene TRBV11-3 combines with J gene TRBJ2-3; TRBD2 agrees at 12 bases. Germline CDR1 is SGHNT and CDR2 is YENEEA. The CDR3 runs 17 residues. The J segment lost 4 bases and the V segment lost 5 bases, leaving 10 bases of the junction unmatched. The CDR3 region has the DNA TGTGCCAGCAGCCCCCTAGCGGGAGGGATTTTGGCAGATACGCAGTATTTT. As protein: CASSPLAGGILADTQYF.

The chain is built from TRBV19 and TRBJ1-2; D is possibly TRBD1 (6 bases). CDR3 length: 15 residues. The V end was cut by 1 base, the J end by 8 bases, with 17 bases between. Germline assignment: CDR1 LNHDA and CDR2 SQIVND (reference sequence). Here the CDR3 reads CASSIGQGLSPGYTF. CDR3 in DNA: TGTGCCAGTAGTATAGGGCAGGGGCTGAGTCCAGGCTACACCTTC.

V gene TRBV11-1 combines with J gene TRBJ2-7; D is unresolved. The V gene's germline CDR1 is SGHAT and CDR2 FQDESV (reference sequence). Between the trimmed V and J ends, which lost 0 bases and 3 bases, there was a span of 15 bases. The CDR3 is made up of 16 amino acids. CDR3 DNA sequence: TGTGCCAGCAGCTTAGCTCCGGTTGCAGTACGCTACGAGCAGTACTTC. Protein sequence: CASSLAPVAVRYEQYF.

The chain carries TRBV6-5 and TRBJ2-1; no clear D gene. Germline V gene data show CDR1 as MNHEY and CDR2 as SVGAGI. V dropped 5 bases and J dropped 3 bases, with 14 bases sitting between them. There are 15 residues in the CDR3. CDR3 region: CASSNTLGSYNEQFF. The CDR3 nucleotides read TGTGCCAGCAGTAACACCCTTGGTAGCTACAATGAGCAGTTCTTC.

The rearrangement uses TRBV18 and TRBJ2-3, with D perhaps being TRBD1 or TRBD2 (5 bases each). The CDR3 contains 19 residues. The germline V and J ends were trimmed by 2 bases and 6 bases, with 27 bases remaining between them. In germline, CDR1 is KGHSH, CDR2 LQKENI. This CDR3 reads CASSPLGPSAHPEGDTQYF. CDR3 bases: TGTGCCAGCTCACCATTGGGCCCATCAGCGCATCCAGAGGGGGATACGCAGTATTTT.

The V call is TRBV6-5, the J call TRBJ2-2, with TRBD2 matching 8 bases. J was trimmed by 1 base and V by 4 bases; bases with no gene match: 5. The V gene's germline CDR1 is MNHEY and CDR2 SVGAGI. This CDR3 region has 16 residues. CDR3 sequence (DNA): TGTGCCAGCAGTTTCCCCGGGACTAGGAACACCGGGGAGCTGTTTTTT. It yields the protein CASSFPGTRNTGELFF.

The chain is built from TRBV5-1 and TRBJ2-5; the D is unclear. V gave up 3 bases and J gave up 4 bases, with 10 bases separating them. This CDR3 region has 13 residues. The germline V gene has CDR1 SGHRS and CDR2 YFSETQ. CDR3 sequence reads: CASSWAGVETQYF. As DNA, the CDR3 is TGCGCCAGCAGCTGGGCAGGAGTAGAGACCCAGTACTTC.

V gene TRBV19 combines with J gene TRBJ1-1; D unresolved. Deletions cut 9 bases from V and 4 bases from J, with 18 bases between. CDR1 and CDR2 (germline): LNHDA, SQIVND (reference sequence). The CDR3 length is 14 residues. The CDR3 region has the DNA TGTGCCAGCTACGAGGGCAGGCGGGGCACTGAAGCTTTCTTT. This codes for CASYEGRRGTEAFF.

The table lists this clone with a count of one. The CDR3 here is CASSSTAYGSSGANVLTF. The CDR3 DNA is TGTGCCAGCAGCTCTACAGCTTACGGAAGCTCTGGGGCCAACGTCCTGACTTTC. This chain connects TRBV11-2 to TRBJ2-6; D unresolved. Germline CDR1 SGHAT, CDR2 FQNNGV. The V end lost 4 bases, the J end lost 0 bases, and 16 bases lay between the germline ends. The length of the CDR3 is 18 residues.

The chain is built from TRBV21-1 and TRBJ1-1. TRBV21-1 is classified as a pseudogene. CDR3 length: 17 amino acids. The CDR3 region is CASSPFGDPRGNTEAFF. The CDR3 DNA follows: TGTGCCAGCAGCCCCTTCGGGGACCCAAGGGGGAACACTGAAGCTTTCTTT.

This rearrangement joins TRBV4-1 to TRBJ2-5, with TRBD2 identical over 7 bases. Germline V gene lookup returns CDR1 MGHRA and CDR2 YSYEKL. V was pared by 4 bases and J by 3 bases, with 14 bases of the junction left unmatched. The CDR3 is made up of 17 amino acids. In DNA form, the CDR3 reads TGCGCCAGCAGCCGAGACTCGGGACTAAGAGGTGAAGAGACCCAGTACTTC. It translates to CASSRDSGLRGEETQYF.